The sequence of this T cell receptor (beta chain) was determined in a study of T cell responses to AZD1222 COVID-19 vaccine. Background on the study: Second-dose timings of about 4 or about 12 weeks were pooled.

Study-wide results and caveats: The study found vaccine-associated CD4 TCRs spanning spike, dominant at 160-218 and 743-854. Reportedly, close to half of spike-specific TCRs are directed against unmutated variant regions. Recipients of AZD1222 seropositive at baseline numbered only 5 or 6.

Germline loops: CDR1 MNHEY, CDR2 SVGAGI. J lost 3 bases, V lost 6 bases, and 3 bases had no gene match. The CDR3 sequence is 14 residues long. As regards this clone: Its antigen is currently unknown.

Measured with immunoSEQ multiplex PCR; TCRdb has only the in-frame clones, and not every one. The repertoire consists of under 200,000 clones, with more than 85% occurring once and the leading ten covering about 4.2%. The sample in question was peripheral blood, obtained on day 0 of AZD1222 vaccination. This sequence originates from an adult in good health. V gene TRBV6-5 combines with J gene TRBJ2-7; 12 positions agree with TRBD2. CDR3 residues: CASRRLAGDYEQYF. CDR3 in DNA: TGTGCCAGCAGGCGACTAGCGGGAGACTACGAGCAGTACTTC.